The 29 T cell receptor beta chains in this list originate from one sample, sequenced in a study of blood T cells in healthy people across ages. The use of a sample-barcoded 5' primer and a J-beta primer mix characterized a second PCR of roughly 7 to 12 cycles. TCRdb analysed the 5' RACE reads with MiXCR anew, one entry per CDR3 protein. In the table there are around 1,900,000 distinct CDR3 sequences, roughly 43% of which are singletons. The specimen was blood. The receptors here all came from a human donor in good health.

This clonotype was seen once. The rearrangement links TRBV14 to TRBJ1-5; no definite D call. V lost 0 bases to trimming and J lost 9 bases, with 9 bases between them. The CDR3 spans 13 residues. From germline, CDR1 is SGHDN and CDR2 FVKESK. CDR3 coding DNA: TGTGCCAGCAGCCAAGATCCGTATATGCCCCAGCATTTT. Translation: CASSQDPYMPQHF.

Only a few counts were recorded for this clonotype. The chain carries TRBV5-1 and TRBJ2-3; 13 bases map to TRBD2. The CDR3 extends over 16 amino acids. The germline CDR1 and CDR2 sequences are SGHRS and YFSETQ. The junction had 7 bases not matched to a gene; V was cut back by 3 bases and J by 6 bases. Written as DNA, the CDR3 is TGCGCCAGCAGCTCACCGACTAGCGGGGGGCAGGATACGCAGTATTTT. Translation: CASSSPTSGGQDTQYF.

This sequence joins TRBV28 and TRBJ1-3; D possibly corresponds to TRBD1 (5 bases). The CDR3 consists of 14 residues. Per germline, CDR1 MDHEN and CDR2 SYDVKM. Deletions cut 10 bases from V and 0 bases from J, with 13 bases between. CDR3 sequence reads: CATKGVLSGNTIYF. Written as DNA, the CDR3 is TGTGCCACCAAAGGGGTCCTCTCTGGAAACACCATATATTTT.

This chain connects TRBV7-8 to TRBJ1-5; D is uncertain. The ends were cut back, 7 bases at V and 2 bases at J, with 12 bases in the middle. Germline assignment: CDR1 SGHVS and CDR2 FQNEAQ. The CDR3 sequence is 14 residues long. CDR3 sequence (DNA): TGTGCCAGCACCCGGGCGATGGGCAATCAGCCCCAGCATTTT. This gives the protein CASTRAMGNQPQHF.

This sequence joins TRBV7-2 and TRBJ2-3, with D unresolved. The CDR3 spans 18 residues. Trimming cost V 1 base and J 0 bases, with 17 bases left between them. The germline CDR1 and CDR2 sequences are SGHTA and FQGNSA. This CDR3 reads CASSLVIGQVISTDTQYF. As DNA, the CDR3 is TGTGCCAGCAGCTTAGTAATCGGGCAGGTGATTAGCACAGATACGCAGTATTTT.

The rearrangement joins TRBV7-2 to TRBJ2-1, with D possibly TRBD2 on 7 matching bases. Germline V gives CDR1 SGHTA, CDR2 FQGNSA. With 9 bases removed from V and 6 bases from J, the gap between germline ends came to 21 bases. CDR3 length: 15 amino acids. The CDR3 spells CASRTAGAVTNEQFF. CDR3 bases: TGTGCCAGTAGAACGGCGGGGGCAGTCACCAATGAGCAGTTCTTC.

This clonotype has more than one count but fewer than ten. This rearrangement joins TRBV28 to TRBJ1-2; maybe TRBD1 (5 bases). Germline assignment: CDR1 MDHEN and CDR2 SYDVKM. V dropped 6 bases and J dropped 4 bases, with 15 bases sitting between them. There are 14 residues in the CDR3. CDR3 residues: CASSTTGLFYGYTF. The CDR3 DNA sequence: TGTGCCAGCAGCACAACGGGACTCTTCTATGGCTACACCTTC.

Regarding this clonotype: At one of its ends the junction is not consistent with the germline gene, which may arise from a read error. The chain couples TRBV7-9 to TRBJ1-5; possibly TRBD1 for D (6 bases). The CDR3 contains 17 residues. CDR1 and CDR2 from the germline V gene are SEHNR and FQNEAQ (reference sequence). The CDR3 loop is CVSSLGGGPYSNQPQHF. In DNA, the CDR3 is TGTGTCAGCAGCTTAGGGGGAGGGCCTTATAGCAATCAGCCCCAGCATTTT.

This clonotype occurred a few times. The V call is TRBV20-1, the J call TRBJ2-3; D is uncertain. Trimming removed 0 bases at V and 6 bases at J, with 10 bases between. CDR3 length equals 13 residues. Germline-derived CDR1 and CDR2 are DFQATT and SNEGSKA (reference sequence). Here the CDR3 DNA reads TGCAGTGCTAGAGATGAACGATGGGATACGCAGTATTTT. Translated, it gives CSARDERWDTQYF.

A few counts support this clonotype. CDR3 loop: CASSVALAGGREQFF. CDR3 bases: TGTGCCAGCAGCGTAGCGCTAGCGGGGGGGCGCGAGCAGTTCTTC. The chain combines TRBV9 with TRBJ2-1; 12 bases are a match to TRBD2. This CDR3 is 15 amino acids long. V shed 0 bases and J 10 bases; nucleotides not matched to a gene: 5. Per the germline V gene, CDR1 is SGDLS and CDR2 is YYNGEE.

This clonotype was observed a handful of times. The rearrangement joins TRBV29-1 to TRBJ1-5; a possible D gene is TRBD1 (6 bases). The CDR3 is 16 amino acids. CDR1 is SQVTM, CDR2 ANQGSEA, per germline. V was cut by 1 base and J by 2 bases, with 15 bases left in between. The CDR3 here is CSVEVHGGGGNQPQHF. The DNA for the CDR3 is TGCAGCGTTGAAGTGCACGGAGGGGGAGGCAATCAGCCCCAGCATTTT. The entire variable domain, with the rest obtained from reference TRBV29-1 and TRBJ1-5, is as follows: SAVISQKPSRDICQRGTSLTIQCQVDSQVTMMFWYRQQPGQSLTLIATANQGSEATYESGFVIDKFPISRPNLTFSTLTVSNMSPEDSSIYLCSVEVHGGGGNQPQHFGDGTRLSIL.

The chain employs TRBV29-1 and TRBJ2-1, with D possibly being TRBD2 (6 bases). Trimming shortened V by 2 bases and J by 5 bases, and 16 bases separated the two germline ends. The CDR3 covers 15 residues. Per the germline V gene, CDR1 is SQVTM and CDR2 is ANQGSEA. The chain's CDR3 is CSVEPPSSGDNEQFF. The CDR3 DNA follows: TGCAGCGTTGAACCGCCCTCGTCGGGGGACAATGAGCAGTTCTTC.

This clonotype was counted a few times. The rearrangement links TRBV20-1 to TRBJ2-5, with 9 bases that match TRBD2. V lost 7 bases, J lost 2 bases, and 8 bases stayed unmatched. Germline values: CDR1 DFQATT, CDR2 SNEGSKA (reference sequence). This CDR3 comprises 14 residues. The CDR3 DNA reads TGCAGTGTGGGGGCGGGGGGGCCACAAGAGACCCAGTACTTC. This codes for CSVGAGGPQETQYF.

This clonotype has at least ten counts. The chain carries TRBV20-1 and TRBJ2-3, with D perhaps matching TRBD1 or TRBD2 (5 bases each). Germline CDR1 DFQATT, CDR2 SNEGSKA (reference sequence). Trimming left V 0 bases short and J 8 bases short, with 6 bases between. CDR3 length: 11 residues. In DNA form, the CDR3 reads TGCAGTGCTAGAGATGGGGGTACGCAGTATTTT. It encodes CSARDGGTQYF.

This clonotype turned up a few times. The J gene is TRBJ2-1, the V gene TRBV3-1; D tentatively fits TRBD1 or TRBD2 (5 bases each). Trimming cost V 4 bases and J 1 base, with 8 bases left between them. Germline assignment: CDR1 LGHDT and CDR2 YNNKEL (reference sequence). The CDR3 is 14 amino acids. Written as DNA, the CDR3 is TGTGCCAGCAGCCGGGGGAAGTCCTACAATGAGCAGTTCTTC. Protein product: CASSRGKSYNEQFF.

J is TRBJ1-2 and V is TRBV6-5; TRBD1 agrees at 9 bases. V lost 5 bases, J lost 2 bases, and 6 bases stayed unmatched. Germline CDR1 and CDR2: MNHEY and SVGAGI. The CDR3 runs to 15 residues. The chain's CDR3 is CASSKKQGANYGYTF. The CDR3 region has the DNA TGTGCCAGCAGTAAGAAACAGGGGGCAAACTATGGCTACACCTTC.

The chain employs TRBV9 and TRBJ1-5, with unresolved D. From germline, CDR1 is SGDLS and CDR2 YYNGEE. Trimming pared 0 bases from V and 5 bases from J, leaving 12 bases between. The CDR3 extends over 15 amino acids. The DNA for the CDR3 is TGTGCCAGCAGCGTAGGCGGAGACGCAGATCAGCCCCAGCATTTT. This codes for CASSVGGDADQPQHF.

In this sample, this clonotype turned up a few times. This chain uses TRBV7-2 with TRBJ2-3; TRBD2 matches at 8 bases. The germline V gene has CDR1 SGHTA and CDR2 FQGNSA. The V segment lost 4 bases and the J segment 2 bases; nucleotides outside the gene matches: 14. The CDR3 extends over 18 amino acids. Written as DNA, the CDR3 is TGTGCCAGCAGCTCGACGTTTGAGCGGGGGCTACTCACAGATACGCAGTATTTT. Its protein is CASSSTFERGLLTDTQYF.

This clonotype was seen a few times. The chain carries TRBV4-3 and TRBJ1-2; possibly TRBD1 for D (6 bases). Germline CDR1 is LGHNA and CDR2 is YSLEER. The CDR3 covers 14 residues. Trimming pared 0 bases from V and 4 bases from J, leaving 9 bases between. The CDR3 bases are TGCGCCAGCAGCCAAGATACAGGGTTCTATGGCTACACCTTC. This translates into CASSQDTGFYGYTF.

The J gene is TRBJ1-2, the V gene TRBV9; D is possibly TRBD1 (5 bases). V lost 4 bases, J lost 7 bases, and 14 bases lay in between. The CDR3 totals 13 residues. Per germline, CDR1 SGDLS and CDR2 YYNGEE. The CDR3: CASSPGFGGGYTF. In DNA, the CDR3 is TGTGCCAGCAGCCCCGGGTTCGGGGGTGGCTACACCTTC.

This clonotype was observed a few times. The V and J genes are TRBV9 and TRBJ1-1; 7 nucleotides agree with TRBD1. This CDR3 contains 13 residues. CDR1 and CDR2 (germline): SGDLS, YYNGEE. With 0 bases clipped from V and 5 bases from J, the junction kept 1 base outside the gene matches. The DNA of the CDR3 is TGTGCCAGCAGCGTAGGGGGACAGACTGAAGCTTTCTTT. This gives the protein CASSVGGQTEAFF.

The rearrangement uses TRBV20-1 and TRBJ2-1, with D possibly called TRBD1 or TRBD2 (5 bases each). Germline V gene lookup returns CDR1 DFQATT and CDR2 SNEGSKA (reference sequence). Trimming pared 2 bases from V and 9 bases from J, leaving 11 bases between. There are 12 residues in the CDR3. The CDR3 DNA reads as TGCAGTGCTAGAAGGGACGAAATTGAGCAGTTCTTC. This encodes CSARRDEIEQFF.

This clonotype was picked up a small number of times. The chain is built from TRBV7-3 and TRBJ2-1, with D possibly being TRBD1 (6 bases). Germline CDR1 and CDR2: SGHTA and FQGTGA. This CDR3 has 14 residues. V lost 8 bases, J lost 8 bases, and 19 bases lay in between. The CDR3 loop is CASQQKTGSHEQFF. CDR3 nucleotide sequence: TGTGCCAGCCAGCAGAAGACAGGCTCGCATGAGCAGTTCTTC.

This chain joins TRBV21-1 and TRBJ1-6; the D call TRBD1 from the table was never checked on the DNA. TRBV21-1 is labeled a pseudogene. The CDR3 totals 16 residues. The CDR3 DNA is TGTGCCAGCAGCAAAGACGGACAGGGGGCAAATTCACCCCTCCACTTT. Its protein is CASSKDGQGANSPLHF.

On this clonotype: At one boundary the junction diverges from the germline segment, which might be a read error. The chain recombines TRBV28 with TRBJ1-2; D is unresolved. CDR3 length: 19 residues. CDR1 is MDHEN and CDR2 is SYDVKM in the germline V gene. The CDR3 region has the DNA TGTGTCAGCAGTTTATCCTCCGGAATTTTTGTAGGAATGCACTATGGCTATACCTTC. Translating it yields CVSSLSSGIFVGMHYGYTF.

The rearrangement joins TRBV11-2 to TRBJ2-7; 15 bases agree with TRBD2. The CDR3 is 16 amino acids. With 2 bases clipped from V and 5 bases from J, the junction kept 4 bases outside the gene matches. From germline, CDR1 is SGHAT and CDR2 FQNNGV. CDR3 bases: TGTGCCAGCAGCTTATGGACTAGCGGGGGGGCACACGAGCAGTACTTC. Translation gives CASSLWTSGGAHEQYF. The full variable domain, rest sourced from reference TRBV11-2 and TRBJ2-7, is EAGVAQSPRYKIIEKRQSVAFWCNPISGHATLYWYQQILGQGPKLLIQFQNNGVVDDSQLPKDRFSAERLKGVDSTLKIQPAKLEDSAVYLCASSLWTSGGAHEQYFGPGTRLTVT.

V and J are TRBV9 and TRBJ1-5; D unclear. V dropped 4 bases and J dropped 8 bases, with 16 bases sitting between them. This CDR3 is 14 amino acids long. Germline V gives CDR1 SGDLS, CDR2 YYNGEE. The CDR3 sequence is CASSPRPHGEPQHF. The CDR3 region has the DNA TGTGCCAGCAGCCCTCGGCCTCATGGGGAGCCCCAGCATTTT.

This clonotype has a handful of counts. The CDR3 DNA sequence: TGCAGCGTTAACAGGGAAAATGAGCAGTTCTTC. Protein sequence: CSVNRENEQFF. The V call is TRBV29-1, the J call TRBJ2-1; D possibly corresponds to TRBD1 (6 bases). The CDR3 covers 11 residues. Trimming removed 5 bases at V and 7 bases at J, with 9 bases between. The V gene's germline CDR1 is SQVTM and CDR2 ANQGSEA.

The chain links TRBV28 to TRBJ2-4; D is unclear. The DNA end favors TRBJ2-7, so the J call may be wrong. The CDR3 is made up of 10 amino acids. CDR1 MDHEN and CDR2 SYDVKM come from the germline V gene. The CDR3 bases are TGTGCCACCAATTCCTACGAGCAGTACTTC. It is translated as CATNSYEQYF.